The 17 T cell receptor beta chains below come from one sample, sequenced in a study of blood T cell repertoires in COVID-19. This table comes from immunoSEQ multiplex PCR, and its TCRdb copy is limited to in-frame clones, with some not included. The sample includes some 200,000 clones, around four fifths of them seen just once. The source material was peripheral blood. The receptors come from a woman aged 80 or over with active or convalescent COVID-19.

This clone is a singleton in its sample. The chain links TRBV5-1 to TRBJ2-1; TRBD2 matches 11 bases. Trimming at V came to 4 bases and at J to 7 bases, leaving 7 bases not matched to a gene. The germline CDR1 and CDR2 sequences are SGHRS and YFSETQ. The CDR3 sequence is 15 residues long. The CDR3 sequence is CASSRGLAGTNEQFF. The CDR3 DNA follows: TGCGCCAGCAGCCGTGGACTAGCGGGTACGAATGAGCAGTTCTTC.

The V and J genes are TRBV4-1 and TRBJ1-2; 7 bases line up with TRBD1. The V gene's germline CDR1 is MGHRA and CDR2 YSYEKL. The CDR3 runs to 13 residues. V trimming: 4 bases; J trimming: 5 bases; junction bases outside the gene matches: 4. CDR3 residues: CASSPGQTYGYTF. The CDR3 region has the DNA TGCGCCAGCAGCCCGGGACAGACTTATGGCTACACCTTC.

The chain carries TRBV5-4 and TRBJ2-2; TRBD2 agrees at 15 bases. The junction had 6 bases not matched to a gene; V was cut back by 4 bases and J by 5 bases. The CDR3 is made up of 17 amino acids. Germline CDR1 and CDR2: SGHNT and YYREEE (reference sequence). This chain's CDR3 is CASSPGTSGRRTGELFF. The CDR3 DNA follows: TGTGCCAGCAGCCCCGGGACTAGCGGGAGGCGTACCGGGGAGCTGTTTTTT. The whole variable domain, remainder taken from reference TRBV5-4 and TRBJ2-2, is ETGVTQSPTHLIKTRGQQVTLRCSSQSGHNTVSWYQQALGQGPQFIFQYYREEENGRGNFPPRFSGLQFPNYSSELNVNALELDDSALYLCASSPGTSGRRTGELFFGEGSRLTVL.

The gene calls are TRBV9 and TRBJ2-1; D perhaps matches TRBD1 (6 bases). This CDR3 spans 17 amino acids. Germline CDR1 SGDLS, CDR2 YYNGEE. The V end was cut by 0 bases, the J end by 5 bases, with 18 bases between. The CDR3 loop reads CASSVAMGTRFNNEQFF. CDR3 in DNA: TGTGCCAGCAGCGTAGCTATGGGGACACGGTTTAACAATGAGCAGTTCTTC.

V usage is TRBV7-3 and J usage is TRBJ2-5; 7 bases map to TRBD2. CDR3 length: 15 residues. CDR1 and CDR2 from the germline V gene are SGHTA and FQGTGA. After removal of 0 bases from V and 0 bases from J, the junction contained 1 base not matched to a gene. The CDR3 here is CASSLTSGYQETQYF. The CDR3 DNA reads TGTGCCAGCAGCTTAACTAGCGGGTACCAAGAGACCCAGTACTTC.

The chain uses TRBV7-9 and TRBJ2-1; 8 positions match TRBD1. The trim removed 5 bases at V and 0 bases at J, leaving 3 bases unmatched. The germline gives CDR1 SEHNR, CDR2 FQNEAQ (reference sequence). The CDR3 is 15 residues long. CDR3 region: CASSLDRGSYNEQFF. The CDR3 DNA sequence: TGTGCCAGCAGCCTCGACAGGGGCTCCTACAATGAGCAGTTCTTC.

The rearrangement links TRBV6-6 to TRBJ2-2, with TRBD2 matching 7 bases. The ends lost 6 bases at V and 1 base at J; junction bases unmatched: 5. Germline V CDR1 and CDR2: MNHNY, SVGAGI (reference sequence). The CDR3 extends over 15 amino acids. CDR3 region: CASRIGEGNTGELFF. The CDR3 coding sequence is TGTGCCAGCAGGATAGGGGAGGGGAACACCGGGGAGCTGTTTTTT.

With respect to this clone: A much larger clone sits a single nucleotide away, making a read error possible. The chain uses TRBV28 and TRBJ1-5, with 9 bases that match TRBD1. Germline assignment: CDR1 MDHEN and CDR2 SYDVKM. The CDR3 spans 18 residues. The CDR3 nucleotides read TGTCCCAGCATTTTAAAATATGACGACAGGGGGATCAATCAGCCCCAGCATTTT. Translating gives CPSILKYDDRGINQPQHF.

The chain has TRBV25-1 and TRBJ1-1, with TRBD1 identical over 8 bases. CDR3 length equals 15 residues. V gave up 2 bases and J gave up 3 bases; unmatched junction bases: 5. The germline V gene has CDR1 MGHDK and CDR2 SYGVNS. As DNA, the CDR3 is TGTGCCAGCAGTGAACCCAAACAGGGGGACACTGAAGCTTTCTTT. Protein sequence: CASSEPKQGDTEAFF. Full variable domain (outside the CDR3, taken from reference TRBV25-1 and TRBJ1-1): EADIYQTPRYLVIGTGKKITLECSQTMGHDKMYWYQQDPGMELHLIHYSYGVNSTEKGDLSSESTVSRIRTEHFPLTLESARPSHTSQYLCASSEPKQGDTEAFFGQGTRLTVV.

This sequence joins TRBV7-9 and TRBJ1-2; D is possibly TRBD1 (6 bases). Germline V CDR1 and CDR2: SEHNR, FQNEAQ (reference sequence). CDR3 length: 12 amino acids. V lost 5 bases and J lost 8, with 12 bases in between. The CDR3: CASSADSWGYTF. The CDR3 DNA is TGTGCCAGCAGCGCGGACAGTTGGGGCTACACCTTC.

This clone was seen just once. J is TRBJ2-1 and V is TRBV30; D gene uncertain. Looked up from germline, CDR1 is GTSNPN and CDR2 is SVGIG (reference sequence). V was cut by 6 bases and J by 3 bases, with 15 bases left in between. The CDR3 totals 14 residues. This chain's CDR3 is CACTKRIGYNEQFF. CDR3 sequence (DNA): TGTGCCTGCACTAAACGGATAGGCTACAATGAGCAGTTCTTC.

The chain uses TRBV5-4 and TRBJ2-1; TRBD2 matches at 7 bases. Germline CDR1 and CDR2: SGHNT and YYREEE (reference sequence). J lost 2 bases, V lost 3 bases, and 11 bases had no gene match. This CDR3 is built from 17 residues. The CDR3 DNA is TGTGCCAGCAGCTCTAGCGGAGGGAGGTCTGCCTACAATGAGCAGTTCTTC. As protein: CASSSSGGRSAYNEQFF.

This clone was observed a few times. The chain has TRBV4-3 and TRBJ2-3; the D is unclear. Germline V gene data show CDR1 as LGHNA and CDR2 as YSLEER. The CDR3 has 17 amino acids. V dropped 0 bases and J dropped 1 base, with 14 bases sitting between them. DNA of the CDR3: TGCGCCAGCAGCCAAGATCAAGCAGGTAAGGGCACAGATACGCAGTATTTT. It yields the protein CASSQDQAGKGTDTQYF.

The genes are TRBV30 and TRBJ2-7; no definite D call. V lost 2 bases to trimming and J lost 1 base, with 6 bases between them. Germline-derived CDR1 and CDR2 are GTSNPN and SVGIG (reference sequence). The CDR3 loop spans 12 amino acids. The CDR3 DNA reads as TGTGCCTGGAGTCCACAATCCTACGAGCAGTACTTC. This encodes CAWSPQSYEQYF.

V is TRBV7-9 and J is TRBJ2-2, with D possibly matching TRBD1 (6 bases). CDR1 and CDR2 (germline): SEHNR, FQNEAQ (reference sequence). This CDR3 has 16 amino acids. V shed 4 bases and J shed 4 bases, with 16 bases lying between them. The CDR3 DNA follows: TGTGCCAGCAGCTACTGGACAGTGGAGACCACCGGGGAGCTGTTTTTT. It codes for CASSYWTVETTGELFF.

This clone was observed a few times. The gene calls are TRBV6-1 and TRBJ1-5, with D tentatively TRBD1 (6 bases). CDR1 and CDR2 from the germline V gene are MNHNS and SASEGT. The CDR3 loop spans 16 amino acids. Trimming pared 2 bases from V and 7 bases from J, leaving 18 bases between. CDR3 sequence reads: CASSEWTALVGQPQHF. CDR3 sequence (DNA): TGTGCCAGCAGTGAATGGACAGCCCTAGTGGGACAGCCCCAGCATTTT.

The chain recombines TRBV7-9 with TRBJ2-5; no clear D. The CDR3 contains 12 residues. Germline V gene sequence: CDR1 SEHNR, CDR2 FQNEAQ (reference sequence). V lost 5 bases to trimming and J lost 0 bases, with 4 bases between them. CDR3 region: CASSQNQETQYF. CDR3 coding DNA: TGTGCCAGCAGCCAGAACCAAGAGACCCAGTACTTC.